This TCR beta chain was found in a study of T-cell reconstitution after alpha-beta-depleted transplantation in children. Study-level findings and limits: Reportedly, only several hundred clones from non-depleted graft cells drove alpha-beta T-cell counts at about two months. Some patients showed high day-60 TCRbeta diversity, which derived from surviving recipient T cells and thymic progenitors. T cells produced anew were the main source of T-cell counts and diversity one year after transplant.

This clonotype was picked up many times. Its antigen is as yet unknown. V was clipped by 5 bases and J by 3 bases; unmatched bases: 4. CDR3 length: 13 residues. The V gene's germline CDR1 is SGHRS and CDR2 YFSETQ. TCRbeta library construction was performed incorporating unique molecular identifiers. One entry per CDR3 protein, called by TCRdb with MiXCR from the PCR reads. The sample has approximately 31,000 distinct CDR3 sequences, roughly 6.5% seen once. This specimen was peripheral blood, taken 60 days after TCRalphabeta/CD19-depleted stem cell transplant. V usage is TRBV5-1 and J usage is TRBJ2-7, with 8 bases aligning to TRBD2. This receptor was identified in a child younger than two who had a stem cell transplant for acute myeloid leukemia, so the T cells may come from the graft donor. In DNA, the CDR3 is TGCGCCAGCAGTACTAGCGGATACTACGAGCAGTACTTC. It is translated as CASSTSGYYEQYF.